The TCR beta chain described here comes from a study of blood T cells in healthy people across ages. The CDR3 has 14 amino acids. The germline V gene has CDR1 KGHSH and CDR2 LQKENI. A J-beta primer mix and a sample-barcoded 5' primer were used in a second PCR of roughly 7 to 12 cycles. TCRdb itself ran the 5' RACE reads through MiXCR, one entry per CDR3 protein. The profile shows under 2 million distinct CDR3 sequences, about 35% of them singletons. V and J are TRBV18 and TRBJ2-4, with 7 positions matching TRBD2. The J call is doubtful: the DNA matches TRBJ2-7 better. The receptor was derived from a woman in her 30s in good health. Specimen: blood. The CDR3 sequence: CASSSAGRPYEQYF. The DNA of the CDR3 is TGTGCCAGCTCTTCAGCGGGGCGGCCCTACGAGCAGTACTTC.